The rows below give T cell receptor beta chains drawn from one sample of a study of cytomegalovirus exposure and HLA in healthy donors. Repertoires were generated with immunoSEQ multiplex PCR, while TCRdb's copy carries only in-frame clones and drops some. Here the sample spans 300,000 to 400,000 clones, roughly 86% being singletons. Source material: PBMCs. The receptor set was obtained from a man aged 25 to 40 in good health and CMV-seronegative. CDR3s include the opening cysteine and the closing phenylalanine or tryptophan. D genes are given only for firm matches. Clone size is shown for a subset of rows, as once, few, many or a class of expanded clone.

J | D | V | size | DNA | CDR3
TRBJ2-7 | TRBD1 | TRBV19 | - | TGTGCCAGTAGCCCGGGACAGGGTATATACGAGCAGTACTTC | CASSPGQGIYEQYF
TRBJ2-5 | - | TRBV7-2 | - | TGTGCCAGCAGCTTAGCGGGCAGGGGAGAGACCCAGTACTTC | CASSLAGRGETQYF
TRBJ2-7 | TRBD1 | TRBV29-1 | - | TGCAGCGTGGCGCCGGGACAGGGGGCATACGAGCAGTACTTC | CSVAPGQGAYEQYF
TRBJ2-2 | - | TRBV9 | - | TGTGCCAGCAGCCCCCGGGGTAGAGTCACCGGGGAGCTGTTTTTT | CASSPRGRVTGELFF
TRBJ2-5 | - | TRBV5-6 | - | TGTGCCAGCAGCTTGATCTTTTCGGAGACCCAGTACTTC | CASSLIFSETQYF
TRBJ1-2 | - | TRBV11-2 | once | TGTGCCAGCAGCTCGACAAATCCGGGGGACTATGGCTACACCTTC | CASSSTNPGDYGYTF
TRBJ2-2 | - | TRBV6-5 | - | TGTGCCAGCAGGGACGCGGGGAACACCGGGGAGCTGTTTTTT | CASRDAGNTGELFF
TRBJ1-2 | TRBD1 | TRBV19 | - | TGTGCCAGTAGTTCCACAGGGGTCTATGGCTACACCTTC | CASSSTGVYGYTF
TRBJ2-7 | TRBD1 | TRBV18 | - | TGTGCCAGCTCACCGGGACAGGGACCCAACGAGCAGTACTTC | CASSPGQGPNEQYF
TRBJ2-7 | TRBD1 | TRBV6-1 | - | TGTGCCAGCAGTGAGCTCGGGACAGGGCTGCACGAGCAGTACTTC | CASSELGTGLHEQYF
TRBJ2-3 | TRBD2 | TRBV27 | - | TGTGCCAGCAGAGAATCGGGGGGGCTTGATACGCAGTATTTT | CASRESGGLDTQYF
TRBJ2-1 | TRBD2 | TRBV27 | - | TGTGCCAGCAGTTTCGGACTAGTGGGGATAAATGAGCAGTTCTTC | CASSFGLVGINEQFF
TRBJ2-3 | - | TRBV7-8 | few | TGTGCAGGGGGCGGGGAGACTATCACAGATACGCAGTATTTT | CAGGGETITDTQYF
TRBJ1-6 | - | TRBV5-1 | - | TGCGCCAGCAGCTTGGTTACGGGTTATAATTCACCCCTCCACTTT | CASSLVTGYNSPLHF
TRBJ2-7 | TRBD1 | TRBV7-9 | - | TGTGCCAGCAGCACAGACAGGGGGACCTCCTACGAGCAGTACTTC | CASSTDRGTSYEQYF
TRBJ1-4 | - | TRBV19 | - | TGTGCCAGTAGCAAACAGGGAAATGAAAAACTGTTTTTT | CASSKQGNEKLFF
TRBJ2-3 | TRBD2 | TRBV4-3 | - | TGCGCCAGCAGCCAAGTTAGCGGGGGGAAGGATACGCAGTATTTT | CASSQVSGGKDTQYF
TRBJ2-7 | TRBD1 | TRBV7-7 | few | TGTGCCAGCAGCGAGACAGGGGCAGGGGAGCAGTACTTC | CASSETGAGEQYF
TRBJ2-7 | TRBD2 | TRBV4-1 | once | TGCGCCAGCAGCCTACAAGCGGGGGGGCCCTACGAGCAGTACTTC | CASSLQAGGPYEQYF
TRBJ1-1 | - | TRBV18 | - | TGTGCCAGCTCGACAGATATGAACACTGAAGCTTTCTTT | CASSTDMNTEAFF
TRBJ1-2 | TRBD1 | TRBV9 | - | TGTGCCAGCAGCGGATGGGACAGCAGGACAAACTATGGCTACACCTTC | CASSGWDSRTNYGYTF
TRBJ1-3 | - | TRBV28 | - | TGTGCCAGCAGCCCCTTGGGGAGGGAAGCTGGAAACACCATATATTTT | CASSPLGREAGNTIYF
TRBJ2-1 | - | TRBV27 | once | TGTGCCAGCAGTTTAGACTACTACAATGAGCAGTTCTTC | CASSLDYYNEQFF
TRBJ1-2 | TRBD1 | TRBV2 | - | TGTGCCACCTTACGGACAGGGGGACCCTATGGCTACACCTTC | CATLRTGGPYGYTF
TRBJ1-2 | TRBD1 | TRBV6-6 | - | TGTGCCAGCAGACCGGGGACAGCCTATGGCTACACCTTC | CASRPGTAYGYTF
TRBJ1-3 | - | TRBV7-9 | - | TGTGCCAGCAGCTTTGCGGCGAGTAGCTCTGGAAACACCATATATTTT | CASSFAASSSGNTIYF
TRBJ2-7 | TRBD1 | TRBV2 | - | TGTGCCAGCAGTGAAGCGGGGACAGCCTACGAGCAGTACTTC | CASSEAGTAYEQYF
TRBJ1-1 | TRBD1 | TRBV18 | - | TGTGCCAGCTCACGTGACAGGGGGCAGGTGAACACTGAAGCTTTCTTT | CASSRDRGQVNTEAFF
TRBJ1-1 | TRBD1 | TRBV2 | - | TGTGCCAGCAGTGAATCCGGCACAGGGGGGAACACTGAAGCTTTCTTT | CASSESGTGGNTEAFF
TRBJ2-1 | TRBD2 | TRBV29-1 | - | TGCAGCGTTATACTTGGACTAGCGGGTTCCTACAATGAGCAGTTCTTC | CSVILGLAGSYNEQFF
TRBJ2-2 | - | TRBV4-1 | - | TGCGCCAGCAGCCTACGGACCGGGGAGCTGTTTTTT | CASSLRTGELFF
TRBJ1-1 | - | TRBV6-1 | - | TGTGCCAGCAGGAGGGGGTCAGACACTGAAGCTTTCTTT | CASRRGSDTEAFF
TRBJ2-3 | TRBD2 | TRBV18 | - | TGTGCCAGCTCACCTCAGAACGGGGGGAGCACAGATACGCAGTATTTT | CASSPQNGGSTDTQYF
TRBJ2-2 | - | TRBV15 | few | TGTGCCACCAGCAGAGATCGGGAGACCGGGGAGCTGTTTTTT | CATSRDRETGELFF
TRBJ2-5 | - | TRBV18 | once | TGTGCCAGCTCTTCATCTTACGGGGGAGAGACCCAGTACTTC | CASSSSYGGETQYF
TRBJ2-1 | - | TRBV7-6 | - | TGTGCCAGCTCCCTGAGCGATAGCTCCTACAATGAGCAGTTCTTC | CASSLSDSSYNEQFF
TRBJ2-1 | TRBD2 | TRBV2 | - | TGTGCCAGCAGTACTAGCGGGGGCCTCAATGAGCAGTTCTTC | CASSTSGGLNEQFF
TRBJ2-1 | TRBD2 | TRBV5-1 | - | TGCGCCAGCAGCTTGGTCCCTAGCGGCGGCAATGAGCAGTTCTTC | CASSLVPSGGNEQFF
TRBJ2-1 | - | TRBV15 | - | TGTGCCACCAGCAGAGAAGGGGTGCTATTGGTCAATGAGCAGTTCTTC | CATSREGVLLVNEQFF
TRBJ2-7 | TRBD1 | TRBV20-1 | - | TGCAGTGCAAGGGACAGCTACGAGCAGTACTTC | CSARDSYEQYF
TRBJ2-7 | - | TRBV4-1 | - | TGCGCCAGCAGCCAAAACAGTTACACCACCTACGAGCAGTACTTC | CASSQNSYTTYEQYF
TRBJ2-7 | - | TRBV18 | - | TGTGCCAGCTCACGCGGGGCCAGCTACGAGCAGTACTTC | CASSRGASYEQYF
TRBJ2-5 | TRBD2 | TRBV5-4 | - | TGTGCCAGCCAGCGGGGGGCTGGAGAGACCCAGTACTTC | CASQRGAGETQYF
TRBJ2-7 | TRBD1 | TRBV6-5 | - | TGTGCCAGCAGTTTCGGACAGGGGGTCGAGCAGTACTTC | CASSFGQGVEQYF
TRBJ2-7 | - | TRBV5-6 | - | TGTGCCAGCAGATTCCTGGGGCACTCCTACGAGCAGTACTTC | CASRFLGHSYEQYF
TRBJ1-1 | - | TRBV19 | - | TGTGCCAGTAGTATACAGGGGTGGACTGAAGCTTTCTTT | CASSIQGWTEAFF
TRBJ2-7 | - | TRBV14 | - | TGTGCCAGCAGCCAACATCGGGTGCCTCCGTACGAGCAGTACTTC | CASSQHRVPPYEQYF